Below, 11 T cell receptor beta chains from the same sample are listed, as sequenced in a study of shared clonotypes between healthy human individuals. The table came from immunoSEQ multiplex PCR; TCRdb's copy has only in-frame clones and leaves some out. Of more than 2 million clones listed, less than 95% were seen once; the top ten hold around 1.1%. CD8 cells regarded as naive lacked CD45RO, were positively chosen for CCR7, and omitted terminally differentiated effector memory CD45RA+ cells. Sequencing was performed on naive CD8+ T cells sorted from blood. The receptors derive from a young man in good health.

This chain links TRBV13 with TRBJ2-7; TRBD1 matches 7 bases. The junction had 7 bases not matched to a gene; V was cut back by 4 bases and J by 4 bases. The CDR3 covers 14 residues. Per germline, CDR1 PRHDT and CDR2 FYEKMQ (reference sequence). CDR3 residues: CASSSGTAEYEQYF. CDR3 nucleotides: TGTGCCAGCAGCTCTGGGACAGCGGAGTACGAGCAGTACTTC.

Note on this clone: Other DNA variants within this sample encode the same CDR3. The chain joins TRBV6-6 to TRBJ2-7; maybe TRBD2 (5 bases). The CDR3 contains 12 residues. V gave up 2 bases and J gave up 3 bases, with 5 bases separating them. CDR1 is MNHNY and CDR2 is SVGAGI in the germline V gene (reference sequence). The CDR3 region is CASSYEGYEQYF. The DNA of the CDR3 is TGTGCCAGCAGTTACGAGGGCTACGAGCAGTACTTC.

The CDR3 nucleotides read TGTGCCAGCAGCTTAGCGCCTAGCGGGGGGACATACAATGAGCAGTTCTTC. Protein sequence: CASSLAPSGGTYNEQFF. The chain employs TRBV7-6 and TRBJ2-1; TRBD2 matches at 11 bases. Looked up from germline, CDR1 is SGHVS and CDR2 is FNYEAQ. The CDR3 sequence is 17 residues long. Trimming took 0 bases from V and 4 from J; bases not matched to a gene: 5.

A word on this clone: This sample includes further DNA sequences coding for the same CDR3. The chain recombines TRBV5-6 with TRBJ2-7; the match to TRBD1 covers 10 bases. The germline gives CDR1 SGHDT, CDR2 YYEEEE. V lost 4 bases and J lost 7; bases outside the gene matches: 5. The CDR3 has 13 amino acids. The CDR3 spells CASSLGQGGEQYF. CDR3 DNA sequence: TGTGCCAGCAGCCTCGGACAGGGGGGAGAGCAGTACTTC.

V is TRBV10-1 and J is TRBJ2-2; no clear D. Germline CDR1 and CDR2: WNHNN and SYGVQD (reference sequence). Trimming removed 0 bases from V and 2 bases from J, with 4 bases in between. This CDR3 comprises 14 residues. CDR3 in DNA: TGCGCCAGCAGTGAGTCCGCCAACACCGGGGAGCTGTTTTTT. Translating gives CASSESANTGELFF.

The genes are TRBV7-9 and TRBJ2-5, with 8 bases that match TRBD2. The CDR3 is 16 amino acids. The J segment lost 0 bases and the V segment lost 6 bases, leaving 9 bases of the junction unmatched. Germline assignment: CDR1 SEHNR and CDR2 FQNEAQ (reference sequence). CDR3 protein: CASRAYLAGNQETQYF. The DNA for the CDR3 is TGTGCCAGCAGAGCTTATTTAGCGGGAAACCAAGAGACCCAGTACTTC.

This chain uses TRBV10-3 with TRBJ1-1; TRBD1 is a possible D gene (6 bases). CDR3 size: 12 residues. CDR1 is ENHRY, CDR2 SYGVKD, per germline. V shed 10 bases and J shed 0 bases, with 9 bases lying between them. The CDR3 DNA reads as TGTGCCACGGAGGGGGTGAACACTGAAGCTTTCTTT. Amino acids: CATEGVNTEAFF.

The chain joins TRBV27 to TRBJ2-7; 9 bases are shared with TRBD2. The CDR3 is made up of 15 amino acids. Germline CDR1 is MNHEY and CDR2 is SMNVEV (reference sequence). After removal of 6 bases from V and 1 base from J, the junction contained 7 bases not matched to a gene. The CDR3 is CASSSGTSYSYEQYF. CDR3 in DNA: TGTGCCAGCAGCTCCGGGACTAGCTATTCCTACGAGCAGTACTTC.

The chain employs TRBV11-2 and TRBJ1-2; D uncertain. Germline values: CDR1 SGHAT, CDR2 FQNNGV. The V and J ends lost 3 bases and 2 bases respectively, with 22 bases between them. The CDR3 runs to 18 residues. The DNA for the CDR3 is TGTGCCAGCAGCTTCCCCCCCGGGCCGGGATTACTCAACTATGGCTACACCTTC. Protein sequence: CASSFPPGPGLLNYGYTF.

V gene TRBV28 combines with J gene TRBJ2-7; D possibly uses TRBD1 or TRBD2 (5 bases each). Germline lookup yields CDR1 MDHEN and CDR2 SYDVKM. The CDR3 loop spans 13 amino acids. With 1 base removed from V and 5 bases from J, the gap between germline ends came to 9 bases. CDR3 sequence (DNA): TGTGCCAGCAGTTTATCGTGGGGGAACGAGCAGTACTTC. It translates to CASSLSWGNEQYF.

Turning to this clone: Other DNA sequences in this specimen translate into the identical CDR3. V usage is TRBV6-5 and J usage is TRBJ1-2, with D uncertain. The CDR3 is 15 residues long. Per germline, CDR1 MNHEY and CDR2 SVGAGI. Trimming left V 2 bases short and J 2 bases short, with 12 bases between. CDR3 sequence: CASSYGAGINYGYTF. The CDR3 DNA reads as TGTGCCAGCAGTTACGGCGCGGGAATCAACTATGGCTACACCTTC.